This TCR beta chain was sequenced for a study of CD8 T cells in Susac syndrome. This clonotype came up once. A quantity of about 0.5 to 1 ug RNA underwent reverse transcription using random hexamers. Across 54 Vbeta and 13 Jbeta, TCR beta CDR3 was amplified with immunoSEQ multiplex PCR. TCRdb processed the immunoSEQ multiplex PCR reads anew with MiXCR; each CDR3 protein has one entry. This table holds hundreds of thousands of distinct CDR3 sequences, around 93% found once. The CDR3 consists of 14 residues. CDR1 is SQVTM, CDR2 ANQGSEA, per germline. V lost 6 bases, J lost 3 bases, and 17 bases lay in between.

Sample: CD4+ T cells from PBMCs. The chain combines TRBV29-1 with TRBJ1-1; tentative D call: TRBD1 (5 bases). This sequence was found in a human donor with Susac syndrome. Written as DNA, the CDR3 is TGCAGCGTGGGGGGGGGTCGGGGCTACACTGAAGCTTTCTTT. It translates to CSVGGGRGYTEAFF. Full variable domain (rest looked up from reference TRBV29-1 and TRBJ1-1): SAVISQKPSRDICQRGTSLTIQCQVDSQVTMMFWYRQQPGQSLTLIATANQGSEATYESGFVIDKFPISRPNLTFSTLTVSNMSPEDSSIYLCSVGGGRGYTEAFFGQGTRLTVV.